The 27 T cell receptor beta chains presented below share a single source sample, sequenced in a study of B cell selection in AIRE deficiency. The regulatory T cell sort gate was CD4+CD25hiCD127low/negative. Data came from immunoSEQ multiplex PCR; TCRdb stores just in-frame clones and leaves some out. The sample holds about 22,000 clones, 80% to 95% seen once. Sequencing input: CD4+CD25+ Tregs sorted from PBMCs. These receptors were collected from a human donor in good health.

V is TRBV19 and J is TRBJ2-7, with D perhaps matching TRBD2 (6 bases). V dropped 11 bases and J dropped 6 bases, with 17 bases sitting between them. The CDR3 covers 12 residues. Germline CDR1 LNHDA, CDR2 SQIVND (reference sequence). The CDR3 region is CASGGVGREQYF. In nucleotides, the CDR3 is TGTGCCTCCGGAGGGGTGGGGCGCGAGCAGTACTTC. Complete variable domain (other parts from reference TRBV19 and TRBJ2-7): DGGITQSPKYLFRKEGQNVTLSCEQNLNHDAMYWYRQDPGQGLRLIYYSQIVNDFQKGDIAEGYSVSREKKESFPLTVTSAQKNPTAFYLCASGGVGREQYFGPGTRLTVT.

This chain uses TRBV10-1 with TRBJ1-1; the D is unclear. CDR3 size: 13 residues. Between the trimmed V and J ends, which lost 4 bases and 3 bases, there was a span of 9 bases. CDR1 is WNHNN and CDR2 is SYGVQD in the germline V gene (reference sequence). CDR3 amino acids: CASSGARDTEAFF. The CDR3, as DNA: TGCGCCAGCAGTGGGGCCCGAGACACTGAAGCTTTCTTT.

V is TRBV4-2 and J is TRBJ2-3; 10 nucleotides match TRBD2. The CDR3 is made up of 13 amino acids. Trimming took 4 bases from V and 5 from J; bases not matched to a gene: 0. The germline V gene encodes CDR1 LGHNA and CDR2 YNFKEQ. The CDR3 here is CASSRLAGDTQYF. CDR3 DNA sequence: TGTGCCAGCAGCCGACTAGCGGGAGATACGCAGTATTTT.

This chain's CDR3 is CASHRTGTVGTEAFF. Here the CDR3 DNA reads TGTGCCAGCCATAGGACAGGGACGGTCGGCACTGAAGCTTTCTTT. The V call is TRBV19, the J call TRBJ1-1; 8 bases match TRBD1. In germline, CDR1 is LNHDA, CDR2 SQIVND (reference sequence). CDR3 length: 15 residues. Trimming removed 9 bases from V and 4 bases from J; junction bases left unmatched: 13.

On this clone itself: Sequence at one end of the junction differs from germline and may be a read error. The CDR3, as DNA: TGTGCTAGCAGCTTAGGACAGAACACTGAAGCTTTCTTT. Its translation: CASSLGQNTEAFF. The chain uses TRBV7-7 and TRBJ1-1; D may be TRBD1 (5 bases). Germline lookup yields CDR1 SSHAT and CDR2 FNYEAQ (reference sequence). The CDR3 covers 13 residues.

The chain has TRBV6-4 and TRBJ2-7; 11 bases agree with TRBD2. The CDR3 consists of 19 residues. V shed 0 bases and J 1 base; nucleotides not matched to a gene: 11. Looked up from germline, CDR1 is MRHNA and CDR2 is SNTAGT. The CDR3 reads CASSDSGASGGLKSYEQYF. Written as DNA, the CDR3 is TGTGCCAGCAGTGACTCGGGAGCTAGCGGGGGGCTAAAGTCCTACGAGCAGTACTTC.

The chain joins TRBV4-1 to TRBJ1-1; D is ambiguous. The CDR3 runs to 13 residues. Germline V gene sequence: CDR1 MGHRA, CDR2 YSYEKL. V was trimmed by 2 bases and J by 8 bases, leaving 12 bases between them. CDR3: CASSQSGPTEAFF. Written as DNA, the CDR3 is TGCGCCAGCAGCCAATCTGGACCGACCGAAGCTTTCTTT.

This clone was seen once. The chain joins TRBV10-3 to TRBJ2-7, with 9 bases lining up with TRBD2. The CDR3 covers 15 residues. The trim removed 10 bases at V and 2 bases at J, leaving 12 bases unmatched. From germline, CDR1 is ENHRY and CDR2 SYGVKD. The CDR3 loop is CATHGGVAGAYEQYF. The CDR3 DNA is TGTGCCACACATGGAGGAGTAGCGGGGGCCTACGAGCAGTACTTC.

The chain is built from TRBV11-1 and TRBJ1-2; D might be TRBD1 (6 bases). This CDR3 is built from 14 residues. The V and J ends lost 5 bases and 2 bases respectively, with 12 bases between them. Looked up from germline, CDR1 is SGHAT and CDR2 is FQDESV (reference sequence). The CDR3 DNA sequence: TGTGCCAGCAGCCAAACTCAGGGGAACTATGGCTACACCTTC. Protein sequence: CASSQTQGNYGYTF.

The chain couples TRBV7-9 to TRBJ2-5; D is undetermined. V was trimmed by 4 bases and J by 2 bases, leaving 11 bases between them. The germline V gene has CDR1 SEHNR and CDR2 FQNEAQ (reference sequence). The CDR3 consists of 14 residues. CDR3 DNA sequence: TGTGCCAGCAGCTCCTTCCTCTTACAAGAGACCCAGTACTTC. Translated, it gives CASSSFLLQETQYF.

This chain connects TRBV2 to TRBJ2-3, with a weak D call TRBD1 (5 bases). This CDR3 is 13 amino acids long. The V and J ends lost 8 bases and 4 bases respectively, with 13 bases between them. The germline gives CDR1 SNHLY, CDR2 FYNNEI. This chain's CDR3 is CASGRQSPDTQYF. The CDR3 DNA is TGTGCCAGCGGTCGACAGAGTCCAGATACGCAGTATTTT.

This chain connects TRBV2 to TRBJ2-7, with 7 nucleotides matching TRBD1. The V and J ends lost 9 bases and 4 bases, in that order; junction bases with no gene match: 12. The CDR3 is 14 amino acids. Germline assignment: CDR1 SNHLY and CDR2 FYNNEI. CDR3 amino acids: CASSLQRGPYEQYF. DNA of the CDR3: TGTGCCAGTAGCCTTCAAAGGGGGCCGTACGAGCAGTACTTC.

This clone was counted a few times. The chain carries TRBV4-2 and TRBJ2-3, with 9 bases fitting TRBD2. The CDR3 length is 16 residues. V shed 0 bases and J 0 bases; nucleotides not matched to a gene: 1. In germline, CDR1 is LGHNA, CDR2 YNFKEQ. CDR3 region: CASSQDLAGSTDTQYF. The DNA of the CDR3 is TGTGCCAGCAGCCAAGATCTAGCGGGGAGCACAGATACGCAGTATTTT.

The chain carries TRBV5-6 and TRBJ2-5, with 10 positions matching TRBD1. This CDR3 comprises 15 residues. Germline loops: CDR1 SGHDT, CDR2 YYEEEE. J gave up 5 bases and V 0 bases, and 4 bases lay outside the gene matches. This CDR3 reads CASSLVGTGEETQYF. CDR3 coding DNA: TGTGCCAGCAGCTTGGTTGGGACAGGGGAGGAGACCCAGTACTTC. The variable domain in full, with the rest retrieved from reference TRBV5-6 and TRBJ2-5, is DAGVTQSPTHLIKTRGQQVTLRCSPKSGHDTVSWYQQALGQGPQFIFQYYEEEERQRGNFPDRFSGHQFPNYSSELNVNALLLGDSALYLCASSLVGTGEETQYFGPGTRLLVL.

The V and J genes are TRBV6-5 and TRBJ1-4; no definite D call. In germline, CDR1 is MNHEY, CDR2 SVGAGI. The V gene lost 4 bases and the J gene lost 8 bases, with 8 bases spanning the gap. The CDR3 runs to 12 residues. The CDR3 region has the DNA TGTGCCAGCAGTTCGCGCGGGGAAAAACTGTTTTTT. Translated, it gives CASSSRGEKLFF.

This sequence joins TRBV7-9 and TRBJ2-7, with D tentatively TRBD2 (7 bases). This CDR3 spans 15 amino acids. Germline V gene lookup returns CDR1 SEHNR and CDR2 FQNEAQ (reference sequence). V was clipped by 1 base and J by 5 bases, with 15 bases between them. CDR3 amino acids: CASSLGPNGGHEQYF. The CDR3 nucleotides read TGTGCCAGCAGCTTAGGTCCCAACGGGGGGCACGAGCAGTACTTC. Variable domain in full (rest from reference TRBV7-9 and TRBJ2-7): DTGVSQNPRHKITKRGQNVTFRCDPISEHNRLYWYRQTLGQGPEFLTYFQNEAQLEKSRLLSDRFSAERPKGSFSTLEIQRTEQGDSAMYLCASSLGPNGGHEQYFGPGTRLTVT.

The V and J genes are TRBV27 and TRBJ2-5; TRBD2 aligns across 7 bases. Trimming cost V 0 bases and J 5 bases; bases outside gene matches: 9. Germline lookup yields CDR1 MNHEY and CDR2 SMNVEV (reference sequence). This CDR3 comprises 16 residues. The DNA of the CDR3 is TGTGCCAGCAGTTTATCCATCAAGACTAGCAGTGAGACCCAGTACTTC. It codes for CASSLSIKTSSETQYF.

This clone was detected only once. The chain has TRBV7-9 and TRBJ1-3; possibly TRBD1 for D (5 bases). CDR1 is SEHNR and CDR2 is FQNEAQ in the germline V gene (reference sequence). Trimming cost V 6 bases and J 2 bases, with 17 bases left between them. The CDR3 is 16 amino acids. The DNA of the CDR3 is TGTGCCAGCAGGCCTCAAATCAGGGAAACTGGAAACACCATATATTTT. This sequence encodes CASRPQIRETGNTIYF. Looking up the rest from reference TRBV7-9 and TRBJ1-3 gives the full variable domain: DTGVSQNPRHKITKRGQNVTFRCDPISEHNRLYWYRQTLGQGPEFLTYFQNEAQLEKSRLLSDRFSAERPKGSFSTLEIQRTEQGDSAMYLCASRPQIRETGNTIYFGEGSWLTVV.

The CDR3 DNA sequence: TGTGCCAGCAGTTATATCGGTGAGCAGTTCTTC. Protein: CASSYIGEQFF. The chain has TRBV6-5 and TRBJ2-1; D unresolved. The V and J ends lost 3 bases and 9 bases respectively, with 6 bases between them. Germline lookup yields CDR1 MNHEY and CDR2 SVGAGI. The length of the CDR3 is 11 residues.

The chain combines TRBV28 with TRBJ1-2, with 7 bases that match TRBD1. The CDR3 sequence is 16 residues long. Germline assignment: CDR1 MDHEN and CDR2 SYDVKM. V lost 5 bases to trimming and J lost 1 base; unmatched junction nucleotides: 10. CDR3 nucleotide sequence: TGTGCCAGCAGTACCGGGACAGAAATTTTTAACTATGGCTACACCTTC. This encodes CASSTGTEIFNYGYTF.

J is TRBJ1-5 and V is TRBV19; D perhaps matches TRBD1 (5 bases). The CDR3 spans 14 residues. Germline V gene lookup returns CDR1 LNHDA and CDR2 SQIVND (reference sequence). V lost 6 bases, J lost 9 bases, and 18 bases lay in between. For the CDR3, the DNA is TGTGCCAGTAGACCGCCGGGGACCGGGACGCCCCAGCATTTT. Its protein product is CASRPPGTGTPQHF. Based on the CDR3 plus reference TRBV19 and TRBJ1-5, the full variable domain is DGGITQSPKYLFRKEGQNVTLSCEQNLNHDAMYWYRQDPGQGLRLIYYSQIVNDFQKGDIAEGYSVSREKKESFPLTVTSAQKNPTAFYLCASRPPGTGTPQHFGDGTRLSIL.

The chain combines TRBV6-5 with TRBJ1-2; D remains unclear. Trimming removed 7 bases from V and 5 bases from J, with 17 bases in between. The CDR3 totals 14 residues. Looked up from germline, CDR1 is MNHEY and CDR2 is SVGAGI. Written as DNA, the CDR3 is TGTGCCAGCACCCGTTCGGGAGGGTCATATGGCTACACCTTC. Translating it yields CASTRSGGSYGYTF.

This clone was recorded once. DNA for the CDR3: TGTGCCTTCTGGGAGGCGGGAGGGAGCGAGACCCAGTACTTC. The encoded protein is CAFWEAGGSETQYF. This chain connects TRBV2 to TRBJ2-5, with 9 bases that match TRBD2. The trim removed 11 bases at V and 5 bases at J, leaving 12 bases unmatched. The CDR3 runs to 14 residues. Looked up from germline, CDR1 is SNHLY and CDR2 is FYNNEI.

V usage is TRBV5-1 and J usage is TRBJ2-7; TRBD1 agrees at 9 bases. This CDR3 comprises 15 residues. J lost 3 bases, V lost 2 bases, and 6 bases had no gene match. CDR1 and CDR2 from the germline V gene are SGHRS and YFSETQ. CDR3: CASSLTGQGLYEQYF. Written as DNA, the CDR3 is TGCGCCAGCAGCTTAACGGGACAGGGTCTCTACGAGCAGTACTTC. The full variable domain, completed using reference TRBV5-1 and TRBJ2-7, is KAGVTQTPRYLIKTRGQQVTLSCSPISGHRSVSWYQQTPGQGLQFLFEYFSETQRNKGNFPGRFSGRQFSNSRSEMNVSTLELGDSALYLCASSLTGQGLYEQYFGPGTRLTVT.

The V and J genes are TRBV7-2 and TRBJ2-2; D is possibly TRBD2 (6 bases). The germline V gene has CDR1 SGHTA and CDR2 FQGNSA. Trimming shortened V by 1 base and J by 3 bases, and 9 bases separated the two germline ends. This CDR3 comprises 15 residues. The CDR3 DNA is TGTGCCAGCAGCTTAGAGGGACTTTACACCGGGGAGCTGTTTTTT. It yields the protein CASSLEGLYTGELFF.

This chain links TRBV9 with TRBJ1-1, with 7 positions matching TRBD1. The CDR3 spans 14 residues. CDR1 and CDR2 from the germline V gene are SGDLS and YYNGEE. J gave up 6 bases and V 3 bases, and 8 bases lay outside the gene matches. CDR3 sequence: CASSAQGTRAEAFF. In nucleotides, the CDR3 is TGTGCCAGCAGCGCACAGGGGACGCGGGCTGAAGCTTTCTTT.

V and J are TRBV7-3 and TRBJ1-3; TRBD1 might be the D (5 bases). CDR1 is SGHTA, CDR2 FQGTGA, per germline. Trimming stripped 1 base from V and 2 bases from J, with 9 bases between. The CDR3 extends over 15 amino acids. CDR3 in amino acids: CASSLSRGAGNTIYF. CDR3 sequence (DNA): TGTGCCAGCAGCTTAAGTCGGGGGGCTGGAAACACCATATATTTT.